The T cell receptor beta chain under discussion was sequenced for a study of blood T cell repertoires in COVID-19. In the study's own analysis: Amplified reference gene primers provided the basis for estimating nucleated cell counts. The data were produced by immunoSEQ multiplex PCR, yet TCRdb's version contains in-frame clones alone and is incomplete. The DNA was the basis for D and trimming; V, J and clone size are from that table. Among roughly 200,000 clones listed, roughly 85% were seen once. This CDR3 has 13 residues. V lost 4 bases and J lost 4; bases outside the gene matches: 4. Looked up from germline, CDR1 is MGHDK and CDR2 is SYGVNS.

The sequence was collected from a woman aged 60-70 years with acute or convalescent COVID-19. What was sequenced was peripheral blood. The rearrangement links TRBV25-1 to TRBJ2-7, with 7 bases identical to TRBD1. The DNA of the CDR3 is TGTGCCAGCAGTGCCCCGGGACAGTACGAGCAGTACGTC. Protein: CASSAPGQYEQYV.